This is a list of T cell receptor beta chains from one sample in a study of T cell responses to AZD1222 COVID-19 vaccine. The method was immunoSEQ multiplex PCR; TCRdb's version includes in-frame clones alone and lacks a portion of them. The top ten hold 1.5% to 2% of the sample, which has 150,000 or so clones, over 75% seen once. The input for sequencing was peripheral blood, taken on day 0 of AZD1222 vaccination. The receptors originated from an adult in good health. Each CDR3 is given without its conserved first and last residue. Each record gives: V gene, J gene, CDR3 length, CDR3 protein.

>TRBV4-2|TRBJ2-2|14
ASSQDRNSGTGELF
>TRBV4-3|TRBJ2-1|13
ASSQDRSRYNEQF
>TRBV29-1|TRBJ2-1|13
SVEFAGGRLDEQF
>TRBV19|TRBJ2-7|11
ASSAGLDYEQY
>TRBV12-3/TRBV12-4|TRBJ1-5|11
ASSGTPHQPQH
>TRBV28|TRBJ1-2|15
ASSLSTGKKGGYGYT
>TRBV7-9|TRBJ1-5|10
ASSLGNQPQH
>TRBV7-2|TRBJ2-1|14
ASSLKSGTSHNEQF
>TRBV7-9|TRBJ1-4|13
ASSSTYDRNEKLF
>TRBV6-6|TRBJ1-2|13
ASSYSGEVSYGYT
>TRBV11-1|TRBJ2-7|12
ASSLRQGADEQY
>TRBV5-4|TRBJ2-7|14
ASSHTQGIIFYEQY
>TRBV28|TRBJ2-5|13
ASSLGGLMGETQY
>TRBV6-5|TRBJ1-1|13
ASSVKLYGQHEAF
>TRBV28|TRBJ2-7|11
ASRPHGPYEQY
>TRBV7-8|TRBJ1-1|11
ASSFSANTEAF
>TRBV5-1|TRBJ1-5|12
ASSLGQGGQPQH
>TRBV25-1|TRBJ2-5|13
ASILTPSSQETQY
>TRBV19|TRBJ1-4|11
ASIRSFGEKLF
>TRBV3-1/TRBV3-2|TRBJ2-7|14
ASSPFLATSSYEQY
>TRBV29-1|TRBJ2-3|20
SVEGLAGPLHTSPRSTDTQY
>TRBV13|TRBJ1-3|17
ASSRKPLTLTVSGNTIY
>TRBV7-8|TRBJ1-1|13
ASSSDRGWNTEAF
>TRBV3-1/TRBV3-2|TRBJ2-7|12
ASSQGTFAYEQY
>TRBV4-2|TRBJ1-1|9
ASSQQGEAF
>TRBV10-3|TRBJ1-6|12
ATRDGINNSPLH
>TRBV9|TRBJ1-2|14
ASSVGSGGGNYGYT
>TRBV28|TRBJ2-7|11
ASMRGFLYEQY
>TRBV19|TRBJ2-1|16
ASSIEPGTSGRSGEQF
>TRBV6-5|TRBJ1-2|13
ASAKEDTPNYGYT
>TRBV21-1|TRBJ1-6|13
ASSQTGGKRTPLH
>TRBV9|TRBJ1-1|11
ASSVAGNTEAF
>TRBV4-1|TRBJ1-5|12
ASSQALYPGPQH
>TRBV19|TRBJ1-6|13
ASTGRDRGYSPLH
>TRBV20-1|TRBJ1-5|8
SASNQPQH
>TRBV7-9|TRBJ1-5|12
ASTRTGGNQPQH
>TRBV18|TRBJ2-1|10
ASSPRDNEQF
>TRBV7-2|TRBJ2-7|9
ASSPGIGQY
>TRBV24-1|TRBJ1-5|14
ATSDPGAGGNQPQH
>TRBV9|TRBJ1-2|16
ASSELTPINREKGGYT
>TRBV2|TRBJ1-1|10
ASNGFDTEAF
>TRBV10-3|TRBJ1-2|11
AISVGARRGYT
>TRBV3-1/TRBV3-2|TRBJ1-2|14
ASSQDTGTGVYGYT
>TRBV7-2|TRBJ2-1|15
ASSLASTSGKYNEQF
>TRBV28|TRBJ2-2|9
ASSFSGELF